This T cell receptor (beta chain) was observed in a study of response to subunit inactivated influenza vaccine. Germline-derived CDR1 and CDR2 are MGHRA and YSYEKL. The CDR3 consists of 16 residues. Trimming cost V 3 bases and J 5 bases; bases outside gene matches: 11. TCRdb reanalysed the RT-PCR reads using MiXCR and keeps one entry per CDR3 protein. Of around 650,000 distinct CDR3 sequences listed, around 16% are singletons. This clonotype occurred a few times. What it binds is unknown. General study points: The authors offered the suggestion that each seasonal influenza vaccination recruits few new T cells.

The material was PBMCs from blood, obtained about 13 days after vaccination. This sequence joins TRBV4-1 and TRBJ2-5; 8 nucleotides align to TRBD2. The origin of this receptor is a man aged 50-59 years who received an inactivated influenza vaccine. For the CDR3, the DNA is TGCGCCAGCAGCCATGATCCGGGACTAGGGTTGGAGACCCAGTACTTC. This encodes CASSHDPGLGLETQYF.